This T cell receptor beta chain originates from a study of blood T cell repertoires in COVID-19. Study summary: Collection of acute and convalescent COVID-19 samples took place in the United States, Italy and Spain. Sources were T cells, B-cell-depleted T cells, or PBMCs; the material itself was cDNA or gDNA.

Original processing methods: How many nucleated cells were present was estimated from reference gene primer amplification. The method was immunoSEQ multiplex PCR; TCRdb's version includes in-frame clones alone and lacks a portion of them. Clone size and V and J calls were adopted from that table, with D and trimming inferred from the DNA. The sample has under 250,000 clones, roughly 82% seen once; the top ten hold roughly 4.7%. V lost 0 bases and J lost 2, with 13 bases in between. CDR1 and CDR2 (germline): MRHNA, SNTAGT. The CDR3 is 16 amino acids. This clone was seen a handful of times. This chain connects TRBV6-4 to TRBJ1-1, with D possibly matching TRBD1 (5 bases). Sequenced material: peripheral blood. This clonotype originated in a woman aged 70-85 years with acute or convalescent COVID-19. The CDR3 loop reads CASSDSSRQRNTEAFF. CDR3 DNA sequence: TGTGCCAGCAGTGACTCGTCCCGACAGAGAAACACTGAAGCTTTCTTT.